The source of this TCR beta chain is a study of T cells after posttransplantation cyclophosphamide. This clone appeared once. The antigen is unknown. Measured with immunoSEQ multiplex PCR; TCRdb has only the in-frame clones, and not every one. This sample has approximately 45,000 clones; less than 95% occur once, and the top ten carry roughly 2.5%. Findings of the study overall: Later blood repertoires were often dominated by clones from the donor CD8+ memory compartment. After PTCy, TRB diversity resembled that of CNI/methotrexate controls.

The CDR3 loop spans 14 amino acids. V dropped 3 bases and J dropped 0 bases, with 5 bases sitting between them. CDR1 and CDR2 from the germline V gene are SEHNR and FQNEAQ (reference sequence). Cyclophosphamide on days +3 and +4 followed busulfan-fludarabine conditioning and a marrow graft. This rearrangement joins TRBV7-9 to TRBJ1-4, with unresolved D. This TCR was recovered from a male patient aged 60 to 75 who received an allogeneic stem cell transplant from a related donor and was CMV-positive. Some of the T cells may derive from the graft donor. The sequenced sample was PBMCs, obtained around 67 days after allogeneic stem cell transplant with posttransplant cyclophosphamide. The CDR3 coding sequence is TGTGCCAGCAGCTTCGTGTCAACTAATGAAAAACTGTTTTTT. This encodes CASSFVSTNEKLFF.